The rows below give T cell receptor beta chains drawn from one sample of a study of response to subunit inactivated influenza vaccine. Each CDR3 protein gets one entry after TCRdb re-called the RT-PCR reads with MiXCR. The top ten clones hold 7.8% of a sample with just under 250,000 distinct CDR3 sequences, 9% to 15% of them seen once. Sequencing used non-naive T cells sorted from PBMCs, obtained 14 to 15 days before vaccination. The receptors stem from a middle-aged man who received an inactivated influenza vaccine. CDR3s include the opening cysteine and the closing phenylalanine or tryptophan. A D gene is named only where the DNA matches it firmly. Expanded clones are given a class, and other clones once, few, many or no size at all.

d_call j_call v_call clone_size cdr3_nt cdr3_aa
TRBD2 TRBJ2-1 TRBV14 few TGTGCCAGCAGCCAAGGAAGGAGACTAGCGGGTGGACTAGGACGTCTGAATGAGCAGTTCTTC CASSQGRRLAGGLGRLNEQFF
- TRBJ2-1 TRBV5-1 - TGCGCCAGCAGCTCTGGGACGACGAGGAATAATGAGCAGTTCTTC CASSSGTTRNNEQFF
- TRBJ2-7 TRBV20-1 - TGCAGTGCTGCGGACTGGGCGAGCTCCTACGAGCAGTACTTC CSAADWASSYEQYF
- TRBJ2-3 TRBV28 many TGTGCCAGCAGTTTAACCGGTAGGGCAGCCTCCACAGATACGCAGTATTTT CASSLTGRAASTDTQYF
TRBD2 TRBJ2-5 TRBV7-2 many TGTGCCAGCAGCCGAGCCACTAGCGACGAGACCCAGTACTTC CASSRATSDETQYF
- TRBJ2-1 TRBV15 few TGTGCCACCAGCGGCGGGGTGTACAATGAGCAGTTCTTC CATSGGVYNEQFF
- TRBJ1-1 TRBV29-1 - TGCAGCGTTGAAGATCACGGGGCCCAGGCCGGAGCTTTCTTT CSVEDHGAQAGAFF
TRBD2 TRBJ2-1 TRBV16 few TGTGCCAGCAGCCAAGGAGTTAGCGGGGTATACAATGAGCAGTTCTTC CASSQGVSGVYNEQFF
- TRBJ2-1 TRBV18 - TGTGCCAGCTCACCACAAACCTACAATGAGCAGTTCTTC CASSPQTYNEQFF
- TRBJ2-7 TRBV20-1 - TGCAGTGCTAGAGATCCGTCAGCACCATTTTACGAGCAGTACTTC CSARDPSAPFYEQYF
TRBD1 TRBJ2-1 TRBV2 - TGTGCCAGCAACCCACAGGGGAAGGCCTCCTACAATGAGCAGTTCTTC CASNPQGKASYNEQFF
TRBD1 TRBJ1-2 TRBV5-1 - TGCGCCAGCAGCTTGGAGGGGACAGGGACCTATGGCTACACCTTC CASSLEGTGTYGYTF
TRBD2 TRBJ2-1 TRBV12-3/TRBV12-4 many TGTGCCAGCAGCCAAGCTAGCGGGGGATTAGAGGAGCAGTTCTTC CASSQASGGLEEQFF
- TRBJ1-1 TRBV20-1 few TGCAGTGCTAGACATGAATCATTCTTT CSARHESFF
- TRBJ2-7 TRBV11-2 few TGTGCCAGCAGCCCCCTCGCGACCTACGAGCAGTACTTC CASSPLATYEQYF
TRBD1 TRBJ2-2 TRBV4-3 - TGCGCCAGCAGCCAAGATAGGGGGCATAACACCGGGGAGCTGTTTTTT CASSQDRGHNTGELFF
TRBD1 TRBJ1-1 TRBV28 - TGTGCCAGCAGTTCTACAGGGGGAAGGAGCACTGAAGCTTTCTTT CASSSTGGRSTEAFF
- TRBJ1-5 TRBV6-2/TRBV6-3 - TGTGCCAGCACTAAGGGTACAAATCAGCCCCAGCATTTT CASTKGTNQPQHF
TRBD2 TRBJ2-1 TRBV5-6 - TGTGCCAGCAGTCGGACTAGCGGGGGGGCGAACTACAATGAGCAGTTCTTC CASSRTSGGANYNEQFF
- TRBJ2-4 TRBV4-2 few TGTGCCAGCAGCCAAGGGGGGGTGGACATTCAGTACTTC CASSQGGVDIQYF
TRBD1 TRBJ2-2 TRBV28 - TGTGCCAGCAGTTCAATCCGGGACAGGGGTCGTCTAACTCCCGGGGAGCTGTTTTTT CASSSIRDRGRLTPGELFF
TRBD1 TRBJ1-5 TRBV20-1 - TGCTGTGCTAGAGAATTCGGGACAGGGGCCTTCAGCAATCAGCCCCAGCATTTT CCAREFGTGAFSNQPQHF
- TRBJ1-1 TRBV28 few TGTGCCAGCAGTTTACTGGGAAGGGGCTTCATGAACACTGAAGCTTTCTTT CASSLLGRGFMNTEAFF